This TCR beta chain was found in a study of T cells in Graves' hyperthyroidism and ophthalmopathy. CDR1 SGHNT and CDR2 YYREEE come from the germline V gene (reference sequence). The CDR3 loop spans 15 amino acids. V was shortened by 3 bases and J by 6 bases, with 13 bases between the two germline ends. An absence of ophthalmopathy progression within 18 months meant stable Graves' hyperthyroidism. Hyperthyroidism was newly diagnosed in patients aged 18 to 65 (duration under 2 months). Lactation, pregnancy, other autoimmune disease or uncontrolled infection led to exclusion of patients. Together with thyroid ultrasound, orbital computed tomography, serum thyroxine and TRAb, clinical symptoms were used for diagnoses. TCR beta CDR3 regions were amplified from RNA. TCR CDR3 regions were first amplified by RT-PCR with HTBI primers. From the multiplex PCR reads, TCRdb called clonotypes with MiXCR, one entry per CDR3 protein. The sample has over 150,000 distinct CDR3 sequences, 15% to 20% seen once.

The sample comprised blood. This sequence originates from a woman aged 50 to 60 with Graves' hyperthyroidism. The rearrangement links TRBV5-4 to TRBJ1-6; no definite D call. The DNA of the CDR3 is TGTGCCAGCAGCTCTGACCCCTTGGGTAATTCACCCCTCCACTTT. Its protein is CASSSDPLGNSPLHF.